This T cell receptor beta chain was recovered during a study of blood T cell repertoires in COVID-19. Study-wide context: In each case, the material was cDNA or gDNA derived from T cells, B-cell-depleted T cells, or PBMCs.

In the original processing: Amplification of reference gene primers provided the estimated nucleated cell counts. The table came from immunoSEQ multiplex PCR; TCRdb's copy has only in-frame clones and leaves some out. That table is the source of V, J and clone size, and D and trimming were worked out from the DNA. Of over 200,000 clones listed, approximately 81% are singletons. Germline V lookup: CDR1 LNHDA, CDR2 SQIVND (reference sequence). The trim removed 6 bases at V and 6 bases at J, leaving 15 bases unmatched. This CDR3 has 16 amino acids. This clone was observed a few times. The J gene is TRBJ1-1, the V gene TRBV19; the match to TRBD1 covers 8 bases. Sequencing was carried out using peripheral blood. The TCR was taken from a woman older than 75 with active or convalescent COVID-19. The CDR3 loop reads CASSPTGAALVAEAFF. The CDR3 coding sequence is TGTGCCAGTAGCCCGACAGGGGCAGCCTTGGTGGCTGAAGCTTTCTTT. Together with reference TRBV19 and TRBJ1-1, the CDR3 gives the full variable domain: DGGITQSPKYLFRKEGQNVTLSCEQNLNHDAMYWYRQDPGQGLRLIYYSQIVNDFQKGDIAEGYSVSREKKESFPLTVTSAQKNPTAFYLCASSPTGAALVAEAFFGQGTRLTVV.